Below, 6 T cell receptor beta chains from the same sample are listed, as sequenced in a study of radiation and T cells in renal cell carcinoma. Time point indicated: baseline pretreatment blood. Treatment indicated: 15 Gy SBRT to primary tumor, nephrectomy 4 weeks later. The protocol was immunoSEQ multiplex PCR, while the TCRdb copy is restricted to in-frame clones and leaves out a portion. The repertoire has about 130,000 clones, roughly 80% of them found once; the top ten carry about 2.9%. The material was blood, obtained from a patient whose treatment included radiotherapy and nephrectomy. These receptors all come from a woman aged 60-70 years with renal cell carcinoma.

The rearrangement joins TRBV6-1 to TRBJ1-5; D not resolved. Germline V gives CDR1 MNHNS, CDR2 SASEGT. The CDR3 spans 13 residues. V lost 3 bases and J lost 2, with 5 bases in between. CDR3 sequence: CASSERGNQPQHF. CDR3 nucleotide sequence: TGTGCCAGCAGTGAGAGGGGCAATCAGCCCCAGCATTTT.

This clone appeared a few times. The V and J genes are TRBV28 and TRBJ2-7; the match to TRBD1 covers 9 bases. Germline CDR1 is MDHEN and CDR2 is SYDVKM. The CDR3 contains 15 residues. CDR3 protein: CAAGTGLRPPYEQYF. CDR3 nucleotide sequence: TGTGCAGCCGGGACAGGGCTTAGACCGCCCTACGAGCAGTACTTC. The whole variable domain, filled in from reference TRBV28 and TRBJ2-7, reads DVKVTQSSRYLVKRTGEKVFLECVQDMDHENMFWYRQDPGLGLRLIYFSYDVKMKEKGDIPEGYSVSREKKERFSLILESASTNQTSMYLCAAGTGLRPPYEQYFGPGTRLTVT.

The V and J genes are TRBV7-9 and TRBJ2-3; D ambiguous. Trimming took 7 bases from V and 5 from J, leaving 10 bases between them. Looked up from germline, CDR1 is SEHNR and CDR2 is FQNEAQ (reference sequence). This CDR3 has 12 residues. The CDR3 DNA is TGTGCCAGCATTGCTTCAGGAGATACGCAGTATTTT. Protein: CASIASGDTQYF.

The chain recombines TRBV7-9 with TRBJ1-1; D is uncertain. CDR1 and CDR2 from the germline V gene are SEHNR and FQNEAQ (reference sequence). The CDR3 is 14 residues long. V lost 5 bases, J lost 4 bases, and 14 bases lay in between. CDR3 in amino acids: CASSPPREGTEAFF. Here the CDR3 DNA reads TGTGCCAGCAGCCCCCCGCGCGAGGGCACTGAAGCTTTCTTT.

A note on this clone: This specimen includes other DNA sequences encoding the same CDR3. V gene TRBV27 combines with J gene TRBJ1-2; TRBD1 is a possible D gene (6 bases). CDR1 is MNHEY, CDR2 SMNVEV, per germline (reference sequence). Trimming shortened V by 5 bases and J by 2 bases, and 12 bases separated the two germline ends. This CDR3 has 14 amino acids. CDR3 amino acids: CASSPGGQNYGYTF. In nucleotides, the CDR3 is TGTGCCAGCAGTCCGGGTGGACAGAACTATGGCTACACCTTC.

The chain recombines TRBV11-3 with TRBJ2-1; tentatively, D is TRBD2 (6 bases). V was clipped by 8 bases and J by 3 bases, with 14 bases between them. The CDR3 runs 14 residues. Germline CDR1 reads SGHNT; CDR2 reads YENEEA. CDR3 amino acids: CASEARRGYNEQFF. As DNA, the CDR3 is TGTGCCAGCGAGGCAAGGCGGGGCTACAATGAGCAGTTCTTC.